The 24 T cell receptor beta chains listed next were all sequenced from one sample in a study of blood T cell repertoires in COVID-19. TCRdb's copy holds only in-frame clones and misses some; the assay was immunoSEQ multiplex PCR. Among about 68,000 clones listed, 85% to 90% were seen once. Sequenced material: peripheral blood. Every receptor here comes from a man aged 50 to 59 with acute or convalescent COVID-19.

This chain connects TRBV10-2 to TRBJ2-2; 10 bases are a match to TRBD1. The CDR3 runs 17 residues. Germline loops: CDR1 WSHSY, CDR2 SAAADI. V lost 6 bases and J lost 3; bases outside the gene matches: 10. CDR3: CASRSRTGTGDTGELFF. Written as DNA, the CDR3 is TGCGCCAGCAGAAGTAGAACCGGGACAGGGGACACCGGGGAGCTGTTTTTT.

The chain links TRBV4-3 to TRBJ1-1; TRBD1 agrees at 10 bases. This CDR3 contains 17 residues. CDR1 and CDR2 (germline): LGHNA, YSLEER. V gave up 4 bases and J gave up 1 base; unmatched junction bases: 9. The CDR3 DNA reads TGCGCCAGCAGCCCGACCTCCGGGACAGGGGCGAACACTGAAGCTTTCTTT. Its translation is CASSPTSGTGANTEAFF.

V is TRBV9 and J is TRBJ2-1; D perhaps matches TRBD2 (7 bases). CDR1 and CDR2 (germline): SGDLS, YYNGEE. Deletions cut 4 bases from V and 4 bases from J, with 18 bases between. This CDR3 spans 16 amino acids. The CDR3 here is CASSTFGGGQYNEQFF. The DNA for the CDR3 is TGTGCCAGCAGCACCTTTGGGGGGGGCCAATACAATGAGCAGTTCTTC. The full variable domain, with the rest looked up from reference TRBV9 and TRBJ2-1, is DSGVTQTPKHLITATGQRVTLRCSPRSGDLSVYWYQQSLDQGLQFLIQYYNGEERAKGNILERFSAQQFPDLHSELNLSSLELGDSALYFCASSTFGGGQYNEQFFGPGTRLTVL.

The rearrangement links TRBV14 to TRBJ2-1; 8 nucleotides agree with TRBD2. This CDR3 comprises 15 residues. V shed 4 bases, J shed 6 bases, and the junction held 8 bases outside the gene matches. Looked up from germline, CDR1 is SGHDN and CDR2 is FVKESK. The CDR3 DNA reads TGTGCCAGCAGCCCTCTGGGACTAGAGGGCAATGAGCAGTTCTTC. Encoded protein: CASSPLGLEGNEQFF.

The rearrangement uses TRBV4-3 and TRBJ1-2; the D gene is possibly TRBD1 (6 bases). The germline V gene has CDR1 LGHNA and CDR2 YSLEER. CDR3 size: 14 residues. V was pared by 4 bases and J by 2 bases, with 11 bases between. In nucleotides, the CDR3 is TGCGCCAGCAGCCCAGCGGACAGAAACTATGGCTACACCTTC. Translation: CASSPADRNYGYTF.

The chain has TRBV5-4 and TRBJ1-1; D gene unclear. This CDR3 has 13 amino acids. Trimming left V 2 bases short and J 1 base short, with 6 bases between. CDR1 and CDR2 from the germline V gene are SGHNT and YYREEE (reference sequence). The CDR3 spells CASSFLRNTEAFF. The DNA for the CDR3 is TGTGCCAGCAGCTTTCTGCGGAACACTGAAGCTTTCTTT. Full variable domain (rest looked up from reference TRBV5-4 and TRBJ1-1): ETGVTQSPTHLIKTRGQQVTLRCSSQSGHNTVSWYQQALGQGPQFIFQYYREEENGRGNFPPRFSGLQFPNYSSELNVNALELDDSALYLCASSFLRNTEAFFGQGTRLTVV.

The J gene is TRBJ2-1, the V gene TRBV5-1; maybe TRBD1 (6 bases). CDR1 is SGHRS and CDR2 is YFSETQ in the germline V gene. Trimming cost V 4 bases and J 7 bases, with 21 bases left between them. CDR3 size: 16 residues. CDR3 DNA sequence: TGCGCCAGCAGCGTCCTAGGGGGTGCCCCTTTAAATGAGCAGTTCTTC. This sequence encodes CASSVLGGAPLNEQFF.

For the CDR3, the DNA is TGTGCCACCAGTGATAATGGACGGGACTCTGGGGCCAACGTCCTGACTTTC. It codes for CATSDNGRDSGANVLTF. V is TRBV24-1 and J is TRBJ2-6; TRBD2 is a possible D gene (5 bases). V was clipped by 3 bases and J by 0 bases, with 11 bases between them. CDR3 length: 17 amino acids. Germline-derived CDR1 and CDR2 are KGHDR and SFDVKD.

This clone was found once. The gene calls are TRBV5-1 and TRBJ1-1, with TRBD1 as a possible D gene (5 bases). In germline, CDR1 is SGHRS, CDR2 YFSETQ. V shed 0 bases and J shed 8 bases, with 11 bases lying between them. This CDR3 region has 13 residues. CDR3 sequence reads: CASSLVVQEEAFF. CDR3 DNA sequence: TGCGCCAGCAGCTTGGTGGTACAGGAAGAAGCTTTCTTT.

As DNA, the CDR3 is TGTGCCTGGAAGCGACAGGGATCACCCCTCCACTTT. It is translated as CAWKRQGSPLHF. The J gene is TRBJ1-6, the V gene TRBV30; TRBD1 matches 7 bases. This CDR3 spans 12 amino acids. Unmatched junction bases numbered 4, after V lost 4 bases and J lost 10 bases. Germline CDR1 and CDR2: GTSNPN and SVGIG (reference sequence). The variable domain in full, completed from reference TRBV30 and TRBJ1-6, reads SQTIHQWPATLVQPVGSPLSLECTVEGTSNPNLYWYRQAAGRGLQLLFYSVGIGQISSEVPQNLSASRPQDRQFILSSKKLLLSDSGFYLCAWKRQGSPLHFGNGTRLTVT.

This clone was recorded once. V usage is TRBV21-1 and J usage is TRBJ1-3. TRBV21-1 represents a pseudogene. The CDR3 totals 16 residues. The CDR3 sequence: CASSKRRGGRGNTIYF. CDR3 sequence (DNA): TGTGCCAGCAGCAAGCGCCGGGGGGGAAGAGGAAACACCATATATTTT.

The J gene is TRBJ2-3, the V gene TRBV5-6; maybe TRBD1 (5 bases). Between the trimmed V and J ends, which lost 3 bases and 3 bases, there was a span of 5 bases. The germline V gene has CDR1 SGHDT and CDR2 YYEEEE. The CDR3 has 12 amino acids. CDR3 loop: CASSSGTDTQYF. In nucleotides, the CDR3 is TGTGCCAGCAGCTCAGGGACAGATACGCAGTATTTT.

J is TRBJ1-4 and V is TRBV2, with a weak D call TRBD1 (6 bases). The V and J ends lost 6 bases and 8 bases respectively, with 13 bases between them. Per the germline V gene, CDR1 is SNHLY and CDR2 is FYNNEI. The CDR3 extends over 13 amino acids. DNA for the CDR3: TGTGCCAGCAGAAGGGGGAAGAACGAAAAACTGTTTTTT. Protein: CASRRGKNEKLFF. The full variable domain, rest sourced from reference TRBV2 and TRBJ1-4, is EPEVTQTPSHQVTQMGQEVILRCVPISNHLYFYWYRQILGQKVEFLVSFYNNEISEKSEIFDDQFSVERPDGSNFTLKIRSTKLEDSAMYFCASRRGKNEKLFFGSGTQLSVL.

This chain links TRBV11-3 with TRBJ2-1, with 9 bases that match TRBD2. The CDR3 has 13 amino acids. V shed 5 bases and J 10 bases; nucleotides not matched to a gene: 6. Germline lookup yields CDR1 SGHNT and CDR2 YENEEA. CDR3 sequence reads: CASSPGGRGEQFF. The DNA for the CDR3 is TGTGCCAGCAGCCCCGGCGGGAGGGGAGAGCAGTTCTTC.

This rearrangement joins TRBV7-6 to TRBJ2-1; 7 positions agree with TRBD1. Germline CDR1 reads SGHVS; CDR2 reads FNYEAQ. With V trimmed by 4 bases and J by 7 bases, 10 bases remained unmatched. CDR3 length: 15 amino acids. CDR3 sequence: CASSSAGTAMNEQFF. CDR3 bases: TGTGCCAGCAGCTCAGCCGGGACAGCTATGAATGAGCAGTTCTTC.

This clone has a single count. This chain connects TRBV5-5 to TRBJ2-2, with 9 bases identical to TRBD1. Germline V gives CDR1 SGHKS, CDR2 YYEKEE (reference sequence). The CDR3 has 16 residues. V shed 4 bases, J shed 7 bases, and the junction held 11 bases outside the gene matches. Written as DNA, the CDR3 is TGTGCCAGCAGCACCCCGGGACAGGGAAAGCTCGGGGAGCTGTTTTTT. It codes for CASSTPGQGKLGELFF.

In DNA form, the CDR3 reads TGTGCCAGCAGGGACAGCCGGCTGAAGGCTGAAGCTTTCTTT. Translated, it gives CASRDSRLKAEAFF. V gene TRBV19 combines with J gene TRBJ1-1, with TRBD1 matching 7 bases. The CDR3 has 14 amino acids. Germline V gene lookup returns CDR1 LNHDA and CDR2 SQIVND (reference sequence). V dropped 9 bases and J dropped 6; count of bases not matched to a gene: 13.

The chain links TRBV28 to TRBJ1-6, with 7 bases lining up with TRBD1. J lost 4 bases, V lost 5 bases, and 8 bases had no gene match. The length of the CDR3 is 16 residues. The germline V gene encodes CDR1 MDHEN and CDR2 SYDVKM. The CDR3 loop is CASSPMTGKYNSPLHF. Here the CDR3 DNA reads TGTGCCAGCAGTCCCATGACAGGGAAGTATAATTCACCCCTCCACTTT.

The chain has TRBV6-5 and TRBJ2-2, with D unclear. The length of the CDR3 is 13 residues. V was shortened by 9 bases and J by 7 bases, with 15 bases between the two germline ends. Germline CDR1 reads MNHEY; CDR2 reads SVGAGI. The CDR3 region has the DNA TGTGCCAGTTCCTCGACACCCGGCGGGGAGCTGTTTTTT. Translated: CASSSTPGGELFF.

The CDR3 spells CASTQVGHRPQHF. CDR3 bases: TGTGCCAGTACGCAGGTTGGTCATCGGCCCCAGCATTTT. The chain is built from TRBV19 and TRBJ1-5; no definite D call. The CDR3 runs to 13 residues. The V gene lost 7 bases and the J gene lost 9 bases, with 16 bases spanning the gap. The germline V gene has CDR1 LNHDA and CDR2 SQIVND (reference sequence).

This clone was found a few times. The gene calls are TRBV10-2 and TRBJ2-7; 10 positions match TRBD2. The CDR3 is 16 amino acids. The V gene's germline CDR1 is WSHSY and CDR2 SAAADI. V gave up 0 bases and J gave up 3 bases; unmatched junction bases: 5. CDR3 amino acids: CASSESRASGSYEQYV. CDR3 DNA: TGCGCCAGCAGTGAGTCGAGGGCTAGCGGGAGCTACGAGCAGTACGTC.

This clone was observed once. The chain couples TRBV3-1 (or the pseudogene TRBV3-2) to TRBJ2-5; 9 nucleotides agree with TRBD2. V lost 0 bases, J lost 5 bases, and 7 bases stayed unmatched. The germline V gene encodes CDR1 LGHDT and CDR2 YNNKEL (reference sequence). This CDR3 is built from 16 residues. The CDR3 DNA is TGTGCCAGCAGCCAAGAGGGAGCGGGGGGAAGGGAGACCCAGTACTTC. Translating it yields CASSQEGAGGRETQYF.

This chain links TRBV2 with TRBJ2-5; unclear D gene. The CDR3 totals 16 residues. The V gene's germline CDR1 is SNHLY and CDR2 FYNNEI. Trimming took off 3 bases at V and 2 bases at J, with 16 bases between the two ends. As DNA, the CDR3 is TGTGCCAGCAGTGAGAGGTTAACACACCCACAAGAGACCCAGTACTTC. This encodes CASSERLTHPQETQYF.

The chain recombines TRBV18 with TRBJ2-2; D is uncertain. The length of the CDR3 is 16 residues. Germline lookup yields CDR1 KGHSH and CDR2 LQKENI. Trimming pared 0 bases from V and 2 bases from J, leaving 10 bases between. The CDR3 protein is CASSPPSSINTGELFF. CDR3 nucleotide sequence: TGTGCCAGCTCACCACCGAGTAGCATTAACACCGGGGAGCTGTTTTTT.